The rows below give T cell receptor beta chains drawn from one sample of a study of technical replicates of blood from a few donors. Assay used: immunoSEQ multiplex PCR; TCRdb lists only in-frame clones, some missing. The data hold just under 85,000 clones, with roughly nine tenths observed a single time. The specimen was T cells isolated from PBMCs. The receptors come from a human donor in good health. The CDR3 runs from the conserved cysteine through the conserved F or W. The D gene is left open where the match is weak. Clone size, where shown, is once, few, many, or a class for clones that have expanded.

v_gene	d_gene	abundance	j_gene	CDR3aa	CDR3nt
TRBV5-1	NA	few	TRBJ1-1	CASSLNSLISNTEAFF	TGCGCCAGCAGCTTGAACAGTTTAATATCGAACACTGAAGCTTTCTTT
TRBV11-2	TRBD1	NA	TRBJ2-1	CASTSGQGGNNEQFF	TGTGCCAGCACCTCAGGACAGGGGGGTAACAATGAGCAGTTCTTC
TRBV5-1	NA	NA	TRBJ2-4	CASSLGGFLENIQYF	TGCGCCAGCAGCTTGGGCGGGTTTCTAGAGAACATTCAGTACTTC
TRBV19	TRBD1	NA	TRBJ1-1	CASSAGQGVFTTEAFF	TGTGCCAGTAGCGCGGGACAGGGGGTGTTTACCACTGAAGCTTTCTTT
TRBV6-1	NA	NA	TRBJ2-1	CASSEKTGSLYNEQFF	TGTGCCAGCAGTGAGAAGACTGGGTCCCTTTACAATGAGCAGTTCTTC
TRBV18	NA	NA	TRBJ2-7	CASSPRGNGPYEQYF	TGTGCCAGCTCACCGCGAGGTAACGGTCCCTACGAGCAGTACTTC
TRBV5-1	TRBD1	NA	TRBJ1-2	CASSSEGQRIYGYTF	TGCGCCAGCAGCTCGGAGGGACAGAGGATCTATGGCTACACCTTC
TRBV2	NA	NA	TRBJ1-5	CASSPRTHLQPQHF	TGTGCCAGCAGTCCCCGGACACATCTCCAGCCCCAGCATTTT
TRBV2	NA	NA	TRBJ1-5	CASSGGTAGSQPQHF	TGTGCCAGCAGTGGCGGGACCGCGGGTAGTCAGCCCCAGCATTTT
TRBV5-1	TRBD1	NA	TRBJ2-7	CASSHSGTGSSYEQYF	TGCGCCAGCAGCCACTCCGGGACAGGTAGCTCCTACGAGCAGTACTTC
TRBV28	TRBD1	NA	TRBJ2-5	CASSFRQGKWQETQYF	TGTGCCAGCAGTTTCCGACAGGGGAAGTGGCAAGAGACCCAGTACTTC
TRBV10-3	NA	NA	TRBJ1-2	CAISETLNYGYTF	TGTGCCATCAGTGAGACTCTTAACTATGGCTACACCTTC
TRBV4-1	NA	NA	TRBJ1-6	CASSQVRVDNSPLHF	TGCGCCAGCAGCCAAGTCCGGGTTGATAATTCACCCCTCCACTTT
TRBV4-1	TRBD2	NA	TRBJ2-7	CASSQVLAGAGSYEQYF	TGCGCCAGCAGCCAGGTACTAGCGGGGGCTGGCTCCTACGAGCAGTACTTC
TRBV4-1	TRBD2	NA	TRBJ2-7	CASSPRREGYEQYF	TGCGCCAGCAGCCCCCGGCGGGAGGGATACGAGCAGTACTTC
TRBV28	TRBD1	NA	TRBJ1-2	CASSFASDRVEDLNYGYTF	TGTGCCAGCAGTTTCGCCTCGGACAGGGTTGAGGATCTTAACTATGGCTACACCTTC
TRBV19	NA	NA	TRBJ2-1	CASSSTDLYNDREQFF	TGTGCCAGTAGTTCGACTGACCTTTACAATGATCGTGAGCAGTTCTTC
TRBV4-2	TRBD1	NA	TRBJ1-1	CASSQDDRDQNPNTEAFF	TGTGCCAGCAGCCAAGATGACAGGGACCAGAATCCGAACACTGAAGCTTTCTTT
TRBV7-9	NA	NA	TRBJ1-3	CASSLPYIRQLGNTIYF	TGTGCCAGCAGCTTACCCTACATAAGACAGCTTGGAAACACCATATATTTT
TRBV6-5	TRBD1	NA	TRBJ1-2	CASSSDTGGAYYTF	TGTGCCAGCAGTTCCGACACAGGGGGCGCATACTACACCTTC
TRBV9	TRBD1	NA	TRBJ2-1	CASSVAWDRVDNEQFF	TGTGCCAGCAGCGTAGCTTGGGACAGGGTTGATAATGAGCAGTTCTTC
TRBV7-9	NA	NA	TRBJ2-7	CASSLSQYEQYF	TGTGCCAGCAGCTTATCACAATACGAGCAGTACTTC
TRBV27	NA	NA	TRBJ2-5	CASSALRVRQETQYF	TGTGCCAGCAGTGCCCTCAGGGTGCGCCAAGAGACCCAGTACTTC
TRBV19	NA	NA	TRBJ2-1	CASSIGTSQPFF	TGTGCCAGTAGTATTGGGACTTCCCAACCGTTCTTC
TRBV10-1	TRBD1	few	TRBJ2-7	CASSGDSTSYEQYF	TGCGCCAGCAGTGGGGACAGTACGTCGTATGAGCAGTACTTC
TRBV14	TRBD1	NA	TRBJ2-5	CASSQVWGQGDGETQYF	TGTGCCAGCAGCCAAGTATGGGGACAGGGCGATGGCGAGACCCAGTACTTC
TRBV9	TRBD2	once	TRBJ2-5	CASSLGRGGPETQYF	TGTGCCAGCAGCCTGGGACGGGGGGGCCCAGAGACCCAGTACTTC
TRBV5-4	NA	NA	TRBJ2-3	CASSISGSDTQYF	TGTGCCAGCAGCATAAGCGGGTCAGATACGCAGTATTTT
TRBV5-1	TRBD2	NA	TRBJ2-3	CASSLAPSGRATSTDTQYF	TGCGCCAGCAGCTTGGCCCCTAGCGGGAGAGCAACTAGCACAGATACGCAGTATTTT
TRBV29-1	NA	NA	TRBJ2-2	CSVGRVNTGELFF	TGCAGCGTTGGGCGGGTGAACACCGGGGAGCTGTTTTTT
TRBV6-1	TRBD2	NA	TRBJ2-2	CASSELLAGAGELFF	TGTGCCAGCAGTGAACTACTAGCGGGGGCTGGGGAGCTGTTTTTT
TRBV5-1	TRBD2	NA	TRBJ2-3	CASRYSGSVRTDTQYF	TGCGCCAGCAGGTATAGCGGGAGTGTTCGCACAGATACGCAGTATTTT
TRBV19	TRBD1	NA	TRBJ1-2	CASSIYHWTGPPLHYGYTF	TGTGCCAGTAGTATATACCACTGGACAGGGCCCCCCCTCCACTATGGCTACACCTTC
TRBV11-2	NA	NA	TRBJ1-4	CASSSDSLNEKLFF	TGTGCCAGCAGCTCGGACAGCCTTAATGAAAAACTGTTTTTT
TRBV19	NA	NA	TRBJ1-4	CASSIGRDEKLFF	TGTGCCAGTAGTATTGGGCGGGATGAAAAACTGTTTTTT
TRBV6-1	NA	NA	TRBJ2-2	CASSVTVVAGELFF	TGTGCCAGCAGTGTAACGGTAGTTGCCGGGGAGCTGTTTTTT
TRBV2	TRBD1	NA	TRBJ1-1	CASSRTGAGTEAFF	TGTGCCAGCAGCCGGACAGGTGCCGGGACTGAAGCTTTCTTT
TRBV15	TRBD1	NA	TRBJ1-5	CATSRDYSRGPHDRGKYQPQHF	TGTGCCACCAGCAGAGATTATAGCAGGGGGCCCCATGACAGGGGGAAATATCAGCCCCAGCATTTT
TRBV30	TRBD1	NA	TRBJ1-5	CAWSVITGGQPQHF	TGTGCCTGGAGTGTAATCACAGGGGGTCAGCCCCAGCATTTT
TRBV7-9	NA	NA	TRBJ1-2	CASSLAAREGYTF	TGTGCCAGCAGCTTAGCTGCCAGGGAAGGCTACACCTTC
TRBV7-9	NA	NA	TRBJ1-5	CASSHSDSNQPQHF	TGTGCCAGCAGTCATTCAGATAGCAATCAGCCCCAGCATTTT
TRBV7-8	TRBD1	NA	TRBJ1-2	CASSYFSGTGLLFYGYTF	TGTGCCAGCAGCTACTTTTCCGGGACAGGGCTTCTTTTCTATGGCTACACCTTC
TRBV10-2	NA	once	TRBJ2-3	CASRLALGTDTQYF	TGCGCCAGCAGGCTAGCGTTGGGCACAGATACGCAGTATTTT
TRBV6-5	NA	once	TRBJ2-7	CASRAGLAYEQYF	TGTGCCAGCAGGGCAGGGTTGGCCTACGAGCAGTACTTC
TRBV5-4	TRBD1	NA	TRBJ1-2	CASSLPGQGGYGYTF	TGTGCCAGCAGCTTGCCAGGACAGGGGGGCTATGGCTACACCTTC
TRBV5-5	NA	NA	TRBJ1-4	CASSFVKGLNEKLFF	TGTGCCAGCAGCTTCGTAAAGGGGTTGAACGAAAAACTGTTTTTT
TRBV7-9	NA	NA	TRBJ1-3	CASSARAAGLLSGNTIYF	TGTGCCAGCAGCGCCCGGGCGGCAGGGCTCCTCTCTGGAAACACCATATATTTT
TRBV6-4	TRBD1	NA	TRBJ2-5	CASVRRDSKETQYF	TGTGCCAGCGTCCGTCGGGACAGTAAAGAGACCCAGTACTTC
TRBV28	TRBD1	once	TRBJ2-7	CASSSPGGQAYEQYF	TGTGCCAGCAGTTCCCCCGGTGGACAGGCCTACGAGCAGTACTTC
TRBV10-1	TRBD2	NA	TRBJ2-3	CASSEGTRGTDTQYF	TGCGCCAGCAGTGAGGGGACTAGAGGCACAGATACGCAGTATTTT
TRBV11-2	NA	once	TRBJ2-7	CASSLGFLRYEQYF	TGTGCCAGCAGCTTAGGGTTCTTGAGGTACGAGCAGTACTTC
TRBV28	TRBD1	NA	TRBJ1-1	CASRKQGTREAFF	TGTGCCAGCAGGAAACAGGGGACTAGGGAAGCTTTCTTT
TRBV5-1	NA	NA	TRBJ1-1	CASSLRGITEAFF	TGCGCCAGCAGCTTGCGGGGGATCACTGAAGCTTTCTTT
TRBV7-8	NA	once	TRBJ1-1	CASSLYMGITNTEAFF	TGTGCCAGCAGCTTATATATGGGCATCACGAACACTGAAGCTTTCTTT